This T cell receptor (beta chain) derives from a study of blood T cell repertoires in COVID-19. Across the whole study: The United States, Italy and Spain provided the acute and convalescent COVID-19 samples. The cDNA or gDNA used as material had been derived from T cells, B-cell-depleted T cells, or PBMCs.

In the authors' methods: Using reference gene primer amplification, nucleated cell counts were estimated. The table came from immunoSEQ multiplex PCR; TCRdb's copy has only in-frame clones and leaves some out. D and trimming come from the DNA, and the V and J calls and clone size come from that table. The sample holds 300,000 to 450,000 clones; about 89% are singletons and the top ten take 1% to 1.5%. The TCR originated in a man aged 30-40 years who had recovered from COVID-19. The sample was PBMCs or T cells enriched from blood (not recorded which).

DNA for the CDR3: TGTGCCAGCAGTTACTGGCAGGAGGGCGCCAAAAACATTCAGTACTTC. Its translation is CASSYWQEGAKNIQYF. V usage is TRBV6-5 and J usage is TRBJ2-4; a possible D gene is TRBD2 (6 bases). The germline CDR1 and CDR2 sequences are MNHEY and SVGAGI. Trimming cost V 1 base and J 1 base, with 11 bases left between them. The CDR3 is 16 amino acids.